The 29 T cell receptor beta chains presented below share a single source sample, sequenced in a study of CD8+ T cells in alopecia areata. Treatment given: oral pan-JAK inhibitor, 5-10 mg twice daily. RNA extraction was followed by reverse transcription into cDNA, which acted as the sequencing template. Clones were sequenced by immunoSEQ multiplex PCR, and TCRdb holds only the in-frame ones, with some missing. Altogether some 240,000 clones are present, 50% to 70% being singletons, with the ten largest covering around 1.4%. Source: CD4+ T cells sorted from blood, taken at week 4, from a patient treated with tofacitinib. The receptors shown here come from a human donor with alopecia areata.

This clone has a handful of counts. The gene calls are TRBV2 and TRBJ2-3; 14 bases line up with TRBD2. V lost 11 bases and J lost 7; bases outside the gene matches: 8. The germline V gene encodes CDR1 SNHLY and CDR2 FYNNEI. The CDR3 runs to 14 residues. The CDR3: CARGLAGGSNTQYF. CDR3 nucleotide sequence: TGTGCCCGTGGACTAGCGGGGGGATCGAATACGCAGTATTTT.

V and J are TRBV9 and TRBJ2-1; TRBD2 aligns across 13 bases. V was clipped by 2 bases and J by 4 bases; unmatched bases: 9. CDR3 length: 18 residues. Germline V gives CDR1 SGDLS, CDR2 YYNGEE. CDR3 loop: CASSVSGTSGVLYNEQFF. CDR3 DNA sequence: TGTGCCAGCAGCGTCTCCGGGACTAGCGGGGTTCTTTACAATGAGCAGTTCTTC.

This clone has more than one count but fewer than ten. This chain uses TRBV4-3 with TRBJ2-7; perhaps TRBD2 as D (5 bases). CDR3 length: 13 amino acids. V lost 3 bases to trimming and J lost 5 bases, with 11 bases between them. Germline CDR1 LGHNA, CDR2 YSLEER. CDR3 sequence reads: CASSHRTGDEQYF. DNA for the CDR3: TGCGCCAGCAGCCACCGGACCGGGGACGAGCAGTACTTC.

V and J are TRBV27 and TRBJ2-7; D remains unclear. In germline, CDR1 is MNHEY, CDR2 SMNVEV (reference sequence). CDR3 length: 13 residues. The ends were cut back, 2 bases at V and 2 bases at J, with 7 bases in the middle. In DNA, the CDR3 is TGTGCCAGCAGTTTAGGGCATCCCTACGAGCAGTACTTC. This gives the protein CASSLGHPYEQYF.

V usage is TRBV9 and J usage is TRBJ2-7, with TRBD2 matching 15 bases. J gave up 5 bases and V 0 bases, and 6 bases lay outside the gene matches. Looked up from germline, CDR1 is SGDLS and CDR2 is YYNGEE. CDR3 length equals 17 residues. CDR3 DNA: TGTGCCAGCAGCGTAGGGACTAGCGGGGGGGTGTCTGACGAGCAGTACTTC. Protein product: CASSVGTSGGVSDEQYF.

This clone was seen only once. The rearrangement uses TRBV25-1 and TRBJ1-6; a possible D gene is TRBD1 (5 bases). From germline, CDR1 is MGHDK and CDR2 SYGVNS. Trimming removed 6 bases from V and 0 bases from J, with 12 bases in between. This CDR3 region has 16 residues. CDR3 in amino acids: CASSPGTSSYNSPLHF. The CDR3 DNA sequence: TGTGCCAGCAGCCCCGGGACGAGCTCCTATAATTCACCCCTCCACTTT. Looking up the rest from reference TRBV25-1 and TRBJ1-6 gives the full variable domain: EADIYQTPRYLVIGTGKKITLECSQTMGHDKMYWYQQDPGMELHLIHYSYGVNSTEKGDLSSESTVSRIRTEHFPLTLESARPSHTSQYLCASSPGTSSYNSPLHFGNGTRLTVT.

The rearrangement uses TRBV6-6 and TRBJ1-4, with D maybe TRBD1 (6 bases). From germline, CDR1 is MNHNY and CDR2 SVGAGI (reference sequence). Trimming took off 5 bases at V and 7 bases at J, with 11 bases between the two ends. The CDR3 spans 13 residues. The CDR3 sequence: CASSPTGAEKLFF. Written as DNA, the CDR3 is TGTGCCAGCAGTCCCACGGGGGCTGAAAAACTGTTTTTT.

This chain uses TRBV7-6 with TRBJ2-3; unclear D gene. Germline-derived CDR1 and CDR2 are SGHVS and FNYEAQ. Between the trimmed V and J ends, which lost 5 bases and 0 bases, there was a span of 15 bases. The CDR3 has 16 amino acids. This CDR3 is CASSVRDFISTDTQYF. The CDR3 bases are TGTGCCAGCAGCGTCCGTGACTTCATTAGCACAGATACGCAGTATTTT.

V is TRBV10-3 and J is TRBJ2-1; TRBD2 is a possible D gene (5 bases). The CDR3 has 13 amino acids. Germline V lookup: CDR1 ENHRY, CDR2 SYGVKD. Trimming shortened V by 7 bases and J by 6 bases, and 13 bases separated the two germline ends. CDR3 nucleotides: TGTGCCATCACAGGTGAACTAGGCAATGAGCAGTTCTTC. It encodes CAITGELGNEQFF.

This chain links TRBV30 with TRBJ1-1, with a weak D call TRBD1 (6 bases). CDR1 and CDR2 from the germline V gene are GTSNPN and SVGIG (reference sequence). CDR3 length equals 13 residues. Deletions cut 2 bases from V and 7 bases from J, with 14 bases between. CDR3 DNA: TGTGCCTGGAGTAAGAGGGGGGAAATTGAAGCTTTCTTT. Its translation: CAWSKRGEIEAFF.

The chain couples TRBV6-5 to TRBJ2-7, with D uncertain. Trimming took 2 bases from V and 0 from J, leaving 8 bases between them. The CDR3 is 14 residues long. Germline V gives CDR1 MNHEY, CDR2 SVGAGI. The CDR3 region is CASSYVRSSYEQYF. CDR3 nucleotides: TGTGCCAGCAGTTACGTTAGGAGCTCCTACGAGCAGTACTTC.

Many counts were recorded for this clone. Other DNA sequences of this sample code for an identical CDR3. The chain's CDR3 is CASSERGYEQYF. CDR3 DNA: TGTGCCAGCAGTGAAAGGGGCTACGAGCAGTACTTC. The gene calls are TRBV6-1 and TRBJ2-7, with D tentatively TRBD1 (5 bases). Trimming took off 2 bases at V and 3 bases at J, with 5 bases between the two ends. This CDR3 spans 12 amino acids. Germline CDR1 MNHNS, CDR2 SASEGT.

CDR3 region: CAWKLAGANNEQFF. The CDR3, as DNA: TGTGCCTGGAAACTAGCGGGGGCTAACAATGAGCAGTTCTTC. The chain recombines TRBV30 with TRBJ2-1; 11 bases agree with TRBD2. Germline assignment: CDR1 GTSNPN and CDR2 SVGIG (reference sequence). The CDR3 is 14 residues long. The V gene end was trimmed by 4 bases and the J gene end by 5 bases; junction bases not matched to a gene: 4.

The chain joins TRBV7-2 to TRBJ2-4; TRBD1 or TRBD2 may be the D gene (6 bases each). CDR1 and CDR2 from the germline V gene are SGHTA and FQGNSA. Trimming pared 1 base from V and 9 bases from J, leaving 10 bases between. The CDR3 totals 13 residues. The CDR3 DNA follows: TGTGCCAGCAGCTTAGATGAGGGGGGCATTCAGTACTTC. Its protein is CASSLDEGGIQYF.

This clone was found a few times. The gene calls are TRBV30 and TRBJ1-1, with TRBD1 identical over 8 bases. This CDR3 has 15 amino acids. The germline V gene encodes CDR1 GTSNPN and CDR2 SVGIG (reference sequence). J lost 0 bases, V lost 2 bases, and 5 bases had no gene match. The DNA of the CDR3 is TGTGCCTGGAGTAATGCGGACAGGGTGAACACTGAAGCTTTCTTT. This codes for CAWSNADRVNTEAFF.

The chain has TRBV9 and TRBJ2-7; D remains ambiguous. V was clipped by 0 bases and J by 2 bases, with 9 bases between them. The CDR3 contains 14 residues. Germline V gene sequence: CDR1 SGDLS, CDR2 YYNGEE. This CDR3 reads CASSVGASPYEQYF. The DNA for the CDR3 is TGTGCCAGCAGCGTAGGTGCCAGTCCCTACGAGCAGTACTTC.

V gene TRBV6-5 combines with J gene TRBJ1-2, with 8 bases fitting TRBD1. In germline, CDR1 is MNHEY, CDR2 SVGAGI. CDR3 size: 14 residues. Trimming took 4 bases from V and 7 from J; bases not matched to a gene: 8. For the CDR3, the DNA is TGTGCCAGCAGTTCGGGACAGGTCGTTTCTGGCTACACCTTC. This codes for CASSSGQVVSGYTF.

The V gene is TRBV5-1, the J gene TRBJ2-6, with D tentatively TRBD2 (6 bases). This CDR3 spans 15 amino acids. Germline V lookup: CDR1 SGHRS, CDR2 YFSETQ. V was trimmed by 4 bases and J by 0 bases, leaving 8 bases between them. CDR3 protein: CASSLGGSGANVLTF. The DNA for the CDR3 is TGCGCCAGCAGCCTCGGGGGCTCTGGGGCCAACGTCCTGACTTTC.

This clone was detected ten times or more. CDR3 in amino acids: CASSRNGGGLAGEQYF. For the CDR3, the DNA is TGTGCCAGCAGCCGCAATGGCGGGGGACTAGCGGGCGAGCAGTACTTC. J is TRBJ2-7 and V is TRBV7-9; 12 positions agree with TRBD2. V dropped 5 bases and J dropped 6; count of bases not matched to a gene: 11. Per germline, CDR1 SEHNR and CDR2 FQNEAQ (reference sequence). The CDR3 consists of 16 residues.

The V gene is TRBV30, the J gene TRBJ2-4; no firm D call. CDR3 size: 15 residues. V was cut by 1 base and J by 1 base, with 11 bases left in between. Germline assignment: CDR1 GTSNPN and CDR2 SVGIG (reference sequence). The CDR3 DNA reads as TGTGCCTGGAGTGGTGGAAGGGCGGCCAAAAACATTCAGTACTTC. This codes for CAWSGGRAAKNIQYF.

Concerning this clone itself: The same CDR3 arises from other DNA sequences in this sample as well. The chain uses TRBV29-1 and TRBJ1-1; TRBD1 matches 7 bases. The V segment lost 4 bases and the J segment 1 base; nucleotides outside the gene matches: 3. The CDR3 runs 13 residues. Germline CDR1 reads SQVTM; CDR2 reads ANQGSEA. The CDR3 sequence is CSVVRTGNTEAFF. CDR3 in DNA: TGCAGCGTTGTGAGGACAGGGAACACTGAAGCTTTCTTT.

The rearrangement uses TRBV20-1 and TRBJ1-2, with D uncertain. The germline V gene encodes CDR1 DFQATT and CDR2 SNEGSKA (reference sequence). Trimming removed 4 bases at V and 7 bases at J, with 10 bases between. The CDR3 length is 11 residues. CDR3 DNA sequence: TGCAGTGCTAAATCCGGAGGTGGCTACACCTTC. Amino acid sequence: CSAKSGGGYTF.

Regarding this clone: Other DNA sequences in this specimen translate into the identical CDR3. V usage is TRBV4-3 and J usage is TRBJ1-1; the match to TRBD1 covers 7 bases. Trimming removed 1 base from V and 0 bases from J; junction bases left unmatched: 2. The germline gives CDR1 LGHNA, CDR2 YSLEER. CDR3 size: 15 residues. CDR3 protein: CASSQVTGVNTEAFF. The CDR3 DNA reads as TGCGCCAGCAGCCAAGTTACAGGGGTGAACACTGAAGCTTTCTTT.

CDR3: CAWSVSATGELFF. The CDR3 region has the DNA TGTGCCTGGAGTGTATCGGCCACCGGGGAGCTGTTTTTT. This chain links TRBV30 with TRBJ2-2; D remains unclear. CDR1 and CDR2 from the germline V gene are GTSNPN and SVGIG (reference sequence). With 0 bases removed from V and 4 bases from J, the gap between germline ends came to 6 bases. The CDR3 contains 13 residues.

V is TRBV12-5 and J is TRBJ1-1; 8 bases align to TRBD1. The CDR3 has 16 residues. CDR1 is LGHNT, CDR2 FRNRAP, per germline. V trimming: 7 bases; J trimming: 2 bases; junction bases outside the gene matches: 12. DNA for the CDR3: TGTGCTAGTGCCACGAGGACAGGGCGCCTAAACACTGAAGCTTTCTTT. Translating it yields CASATRTGRLNTEAFF. Combining the CDR3 with reference TRBV12-5 and TRBJ1-1 gives the whole variable domain DARVTQTPRHKVTEMGQEVTMRCQPILGHNTVFWYRQTMMQGLELLAYFRNRAPLDDSGMPKDRFSAEMPDATLATLKIQPSEPRDSAVYFCASATRTGRLNTEAFFGQGTRLTVV.

The chain uses TRBV25-1 and TRBJ1-1; D gene ambiguous. The CDR3 spans 13 residues. From germline, CDR1 is MGHDK and CDR2 SYGVNS. Trimming removed 3 bases from V and 6 bases from J, with 11 bases in between. In nucleotides, the CDR3 is TGTGCCAGCAGTGATATGGGAGTAGCTGAAGCTTTCTTT. Translating it yields CASSDMGVAEAFF.

This clone showed up just a few times. The chain carries TRBV14 and TRBJ1-6; D gene ambiguous. The CDR3 covers 11 residues. Germline V gene lookup returns CDR1 SGHDN and CDR2 FVKESK. Trimming left V 3 bases short and J 7 bases short, with 1 base between. Here the CDR3 reads CASSHNSPLHF. The CDR3, as DNA: TGTGCCAGCAGCCACAATTCACCCCTCCACTTT. The full variable domain, in which reference TRBV14 and TRBJ1-6 provide the parts outside the CDR3, is EAGVTQFPSHSVIEKGQTVTLRCDPISGHDNLYWYRRVMGKEIKFLLHFVKESKQDESGMPNNRFLAERTGGTYSTLKVQPAELEDSGVYFCASSHNSPLHFGNGTRLTVT.

The chain uses TRBV29-1 and TRBJ1-2; D not certain. The CDR3 runs to 12 residues. The V gene's germline CDR1 is SQVTM and CDR2 ANQGSEA. Trimming stripped 0 bases from V and 6 bases from J, with 8 bases between. This CDR3 reads CSVEEDANGYTF. For the CDR3, the DNA is TGCAGCGTTGAAGAGGATGCGAATGGCTACACCTTC.

V and J are TRBV7-2 and TRBJ1-5, with D unclear. This CDR3 spans 12 amino acids. Trimming left V 3 bases short and J 4 bases short, with 4 bases between. The germline V gene encodes CDR1 SGHTA and CDR2 FQGNSA. CDR3 bases: TGTGCCAGCAGCTTTGCAAATCAGCCCCAGCATTTT. Its translation is CASSFANQPQHF.